This TCR beta chain was captured in a study of cytomegalovirus exposure and HLA in healthy donors. Germline loops: CDR1 KGHSH, CDR2 LQKENI. CDR3 length: 16 residues. V gave up 2 bases and J gave up 4 bases; unmatched junction bases: 6. Researchers ran the PCR with 60 Vbeta and 13 Jbeta primers. Sequenced by immunoSEQ multiplex PCR; TCRdb stores in-frame clones only, minus some. This sample carries about 69,000 clones, less than 75% of them seen once, and the ten largest clones take roughly 9.8%. The TCR was taken from a woman aged 30 to 39 in good health and CMV-seronegative. Sequenced sample: PBMCs. The chain carries TRBV18 and TRBJ2-7, with 12 nucleotides matching TRBD2. CDR3 protein: CASSPGLAGSKYEQYF. DNA for the CDR3: TGTGCCAGCTCACCAGGACTAGCGGGAAGCAAGTACGAGCAGTACTTC.